Below, 3 T cell receptor beta chains from the same sample are listed, as sequenced in a study of vaccination effects on CD4 cells after COVID-19 (dated by TCRdb to between 2022 and 2023). Their antigen targets remain unknown. After less than 13 days of culture, CD4+ T cells were isolated with the EasySep CD4+ T cell isolation kit. Receptor libraries were prepared by the immunoSEQ multiplex PCR assay. TCRdb re-hosts the immuneACCESS table, in-frame sequences only. Its copies lack some clones; in the studies checked, an unresolved V gene accounts for under half of them, and the cause for the rest is not known. For this sample the table gives 30,000 or so clones, of which roughly two thirds were detected only once. Of the sample, almost 10% is held by the ten largest clones. Sample: CD4+ T cells from PBMCs cultured without peptide, taken before COVID-19 vaccination. All receptors come from a human donor who received a COVID-19 vaccine.

V is TRBV7-9 and J is TRBJ2-7; D remains unclear. The CDR3 sequence is 13 residues long. Germline loops: CDR1 SEHNR, CDR2 FQNEAQ (reference sequence). Trimming removed 4 bases at V and 0 bases at J, with 7 bases between. Written as DNA, the CDR3 is TGTGCCAGCAGCTCCGAGAGCTCCTACGAGCAGTACTTC. It translates to CASSSESSYEQYF.

The chain recombines TRBV6-2 or TRBV6-3 with TRBJ2-7, with unresolved D. The V gene lost 4 bases and the J gene lost 1 base, with 11 bases spanning the gap. This CDR3 is built from 14 residues. Germline CDR1 and CDR2: MNHEY and SVGEGT. DNA of the CDR3: TGTGCCAGCAGTTCACTACGAACTTCCTACGAGCAGTACTTC. Its protein product is CASSSLRTSYEQYF.

The rearrangement links TRBV11-2 to TRBJ1-2; tentatively, D is TRBD1 (5 bases). CDR3 length: 13 amino acids. Germline CDR1 is SGHAT and CDR2 is FQNNGV. Trimming took 5 bases from V and 2 from J, leaving 9 bases between them. CDR3 sequence reads: CASSLGQNYGYTF. The CDR3, as DNA: TGTGCCAGCAGCCTCGGACAAAACTATGGCTACACCTTC.